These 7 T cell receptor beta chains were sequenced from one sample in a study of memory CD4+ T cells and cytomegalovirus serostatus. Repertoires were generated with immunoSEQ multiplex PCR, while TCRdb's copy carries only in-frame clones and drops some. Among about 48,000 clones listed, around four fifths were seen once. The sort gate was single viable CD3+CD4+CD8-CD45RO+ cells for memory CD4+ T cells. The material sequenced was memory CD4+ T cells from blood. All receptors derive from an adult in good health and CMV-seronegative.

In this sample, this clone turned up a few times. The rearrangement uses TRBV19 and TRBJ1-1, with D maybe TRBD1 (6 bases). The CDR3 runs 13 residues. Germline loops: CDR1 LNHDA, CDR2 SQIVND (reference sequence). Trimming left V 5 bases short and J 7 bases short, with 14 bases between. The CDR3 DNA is TGTGCCAGTAGTGGTCCGGGACAAGATGAAGCTTTCTTT. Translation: CASSGPGQDEAFF.

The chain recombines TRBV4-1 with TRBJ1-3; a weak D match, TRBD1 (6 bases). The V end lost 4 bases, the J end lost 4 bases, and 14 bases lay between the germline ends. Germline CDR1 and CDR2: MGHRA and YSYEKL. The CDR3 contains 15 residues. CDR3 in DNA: TGCGCCAGCAGCCCGAGGACAGTCGTCGGAAACACCATATATTTT. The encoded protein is CASSPRTVVGNTIYF.

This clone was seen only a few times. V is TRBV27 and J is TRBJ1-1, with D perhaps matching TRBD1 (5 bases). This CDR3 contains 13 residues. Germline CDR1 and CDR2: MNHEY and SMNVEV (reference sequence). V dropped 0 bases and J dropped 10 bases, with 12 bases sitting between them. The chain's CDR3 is CASSLSTGTRAFF. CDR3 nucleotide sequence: TGTGCCAGCAGTTTATCTACCGGGACGAGAGCTTTCTTT.

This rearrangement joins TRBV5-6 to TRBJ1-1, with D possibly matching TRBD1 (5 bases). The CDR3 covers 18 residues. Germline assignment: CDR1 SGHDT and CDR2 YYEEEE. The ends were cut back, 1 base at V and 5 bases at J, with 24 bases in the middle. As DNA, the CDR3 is TGTGCCAGCAGCTTGCTAGCTAGCACTAATTCTGGGGGAACTGAAGCTTTCTTT. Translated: CASSLLASTNSGGTEAFF.

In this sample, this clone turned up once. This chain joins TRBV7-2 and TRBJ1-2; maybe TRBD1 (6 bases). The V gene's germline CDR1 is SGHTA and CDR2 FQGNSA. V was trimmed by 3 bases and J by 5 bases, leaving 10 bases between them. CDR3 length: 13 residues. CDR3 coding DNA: TGTGCCAGCAGCTTTAACAGGGAGTATGGCTACACCTTC. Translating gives CASSFNREYGYTF. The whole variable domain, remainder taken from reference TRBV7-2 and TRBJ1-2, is GAGVSQSPSNKVTEKGKDVELRCDPISGHTALYWYRQSLGQGLEFLIYFQGNSAPDKSGLPSDRFSAERTGGSVSTLTIQRTQQEDSAVYLCASSFNREYGYTFGSGTRLTVV.

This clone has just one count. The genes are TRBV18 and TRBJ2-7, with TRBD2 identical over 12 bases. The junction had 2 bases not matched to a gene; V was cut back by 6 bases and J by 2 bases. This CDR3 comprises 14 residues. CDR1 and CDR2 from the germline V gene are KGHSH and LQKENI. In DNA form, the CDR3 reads TGTGCCAGCTCCCTAGCGGGAGGGGCCTACGAGCAGTACTTC. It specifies CASSLAGGAYEQYF.

CDR3 in DNA: TGTGCCAGCAGCTTAGCGGGGGCTGGCACAGATACGCAGTATTTT. It specifies CASSLAGAGTDTQYF. The rearrangement joins TRBV11-2 to TRBJ2-3, with D possibly called TRBD1 or TRBD2 (6 bases each). This CDR3 spans 15 amino acids. The V gene lost 1 base and the J gene lost 1 base, with 9 bases spanning the gap. Germline CDR1 and CDR2: SGHAT and FQNNGV.